This TCR beta chain was sequenced in a study of response to subunit inactivated influenza vaccine. The V end was cut by 1 base, the J end by 3 bases, with 7 bases between. Germline CDR1 LGHNA, CDR2 YNFKEQ. The CDR3 covers 13 residues. TCRdb used MiXCR to reprocess the RT-PCR reads, holding one entry per CDR3 protein. The sample gives 550,000 to 600,000 distinct CDR3 sequences, about 11% of which show up once; about 9.4% is in the top ten. The clonotype originates from a man aged 45-65 years who received an inactivated influenza vaccine. V usage is TRBV4-2 and J usage is TRBJ2-7; D is unresolved. The starting material was PBMCs from blood, obtained on the day of vaccination. CDR3 sequence (DNA): TGTGCCAGCAGCCAAGTCCAGAACTACGAGCAGTACTTC. This encodes CASSQVQNYEQYF.